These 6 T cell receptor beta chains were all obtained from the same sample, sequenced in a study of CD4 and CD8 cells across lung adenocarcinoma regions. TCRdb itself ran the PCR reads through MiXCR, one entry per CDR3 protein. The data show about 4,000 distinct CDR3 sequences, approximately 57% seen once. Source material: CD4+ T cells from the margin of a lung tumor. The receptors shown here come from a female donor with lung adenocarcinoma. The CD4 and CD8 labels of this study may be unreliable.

The CDR3, as DNA: TGTGCCAGCCTTGACTTGACAGCTTCGGATGGCTACACCTTC. Protein product: CASLDLTASDGYTF. V and J are TRBV6-1 and TRBJ1-2; tentative D call: TRBD1 (5 bases). The germline V gene encodes CDR1 MNHNS and CDR2 SASEGT. The V and J ends lost 8 bases and 6 bases respectively, with 19 bases between them. The CDR3 runs 14 residues.

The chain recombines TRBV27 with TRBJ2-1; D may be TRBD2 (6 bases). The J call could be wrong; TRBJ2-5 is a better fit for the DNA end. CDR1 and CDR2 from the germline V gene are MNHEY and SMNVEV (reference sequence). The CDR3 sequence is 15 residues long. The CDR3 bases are TGTGCCAGCAGTTTAGAATCGGGGGTGGGAGAGACCCAGTACTTC. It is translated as CASSLESGVGETQYF.

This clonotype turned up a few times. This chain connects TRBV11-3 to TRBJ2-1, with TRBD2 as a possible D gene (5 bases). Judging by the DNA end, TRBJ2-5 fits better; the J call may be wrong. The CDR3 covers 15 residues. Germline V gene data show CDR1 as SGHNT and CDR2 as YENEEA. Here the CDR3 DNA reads TGTGCCAGCAGCTTAGTGGTCCTAGCAGGAGAGACCCAGTACTTC. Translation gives CASSLVVLAGETQYF.

CDR3 residues: CASSFNTGSTDTQYF. CDR3 nucleotides: TGTGCCAGCAGTTTCAACACGGGGAGCACAGATACGCAGTACTTC. The genes are TRBV12-3 or TRBV12-4 and TRBJ2-4, with D maybe TRBD2 (5 bases). With 3 bases removed from V and 13 bases from J, the gap between germline ends came to 22 bases. The CDR3 consists of 15 residues.

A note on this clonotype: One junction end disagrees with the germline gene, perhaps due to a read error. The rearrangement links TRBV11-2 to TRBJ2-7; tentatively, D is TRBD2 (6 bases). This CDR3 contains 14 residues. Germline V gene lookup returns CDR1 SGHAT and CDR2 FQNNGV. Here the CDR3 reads CASSSVSGTQSRWF. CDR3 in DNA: TGTGCCAGCAGCTCAGTGAGTGGGACTCAGAGTCGGTGGTTC. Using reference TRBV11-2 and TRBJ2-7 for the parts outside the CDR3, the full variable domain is EAGVAQSPRYKIIEKRQSVAFWCNPISGHATLYWYQQILGQGPKLLIQFQNNGVVDDSQLPKDRFSAERLKGVDSTLKIQPAKLEDSAVYLCASSSVSGTQSRWFGPGTRLTVT.

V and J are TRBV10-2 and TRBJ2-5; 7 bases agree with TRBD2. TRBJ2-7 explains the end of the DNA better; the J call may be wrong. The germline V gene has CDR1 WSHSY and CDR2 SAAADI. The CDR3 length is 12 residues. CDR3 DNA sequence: TGCGCCAGCAGGCGGGAGACCTACGAGCAGTACTTC. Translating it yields CASRRETYEQYF.